This T cell receptor (beta chain) was profiled in a study of blood T cell repertoires in COVID-19. Study summary: Samples taken during acute and convalescent COVID-19 were collected in the United States, Italy and Spain. In each case, the material was cDNA or gDNA derived from T cells, B-cell-depleted T cells, or PBMCs.

In the original analysis: How many nucleated cells were present was estimated from reference gene primer amplification. Produced via immunoSEQ multiplex PCR; TCRdb's table is partial and in-frame only. That table furnishes V, J and clone size, whereas the DNA furnished D and trimming. The sample has over 85,000 clones, nearly 90% seen once. V gave up 2 bases and J gave up 6 bases, with 11 bases separating them. The CDR3 totals 13 residues. Germline values: CDR1 KGHSH, CDR2 LQKENI. Sample: peripheral blood. The rearrangement links TRBV18 to TRBJ2-7; the D gene is possibly TRBD2 (5 bases). This TCR was sampled from a human donor in a cohort sampled during active COVID-19. The chain's CDR3 is CASSPGLALEQYF. DNA of the CDR3: TGTGCCAGCTCACCAGGGCTAGCCCTCGAGCAGTACTTC.